This T cell receptor (beta chain) was found in a study of blood T cell repertoires in COVID-19. Overall study context: Researchers got acute and convalescent COVID-19 samples from the United States, Italy and Spain. The cDNA or gDNA used as material had been derived from T cells, B-cell-depleted T cells, or PBMCs.

Sequencing was performed with immunoSEQ multiplex PCR; in TCRdb, only in-frame clones are kept and a portion is missing. Here the sample spans 310,000 or so clones, about 83% being singletons. This CDR3 is built from 17 residues. Germline assignment: CDR1 SGHRS and CDR2 YFSETQ. With 2 bases clipped from V and 4 bases from J, the junction kept 9 bases outside the gene matches. This chain links TRBV5-1 with TRBJ2-2, with TRBD1 matching 9 bases. The receptor's source is a woman aged 50 to 65 with acute or convalescent COVID-19. What was sequenced was peripheral blood. CDR3 coding DNA: TGCGCCAGCAGCTTAAGCACCGGGACAGGGCTCACCGGGGAGCTGTTTTTT. It yields the protein CASSLSTGTGLTGELFF. Combining the CDR3 with reference TRBV5-1 and TRBJ2-2 gives the whole variable domain KAGVTQTPRYLIKTRGQQVTLSCSPISGHRSVSWYQQTPGQGLQFLFEYFSETQRNKGNFPGRFSGRQFSNSRSEMNVSTLELGDSALYLCASSLSTGTGLTGELFFGEGSRLTVL.